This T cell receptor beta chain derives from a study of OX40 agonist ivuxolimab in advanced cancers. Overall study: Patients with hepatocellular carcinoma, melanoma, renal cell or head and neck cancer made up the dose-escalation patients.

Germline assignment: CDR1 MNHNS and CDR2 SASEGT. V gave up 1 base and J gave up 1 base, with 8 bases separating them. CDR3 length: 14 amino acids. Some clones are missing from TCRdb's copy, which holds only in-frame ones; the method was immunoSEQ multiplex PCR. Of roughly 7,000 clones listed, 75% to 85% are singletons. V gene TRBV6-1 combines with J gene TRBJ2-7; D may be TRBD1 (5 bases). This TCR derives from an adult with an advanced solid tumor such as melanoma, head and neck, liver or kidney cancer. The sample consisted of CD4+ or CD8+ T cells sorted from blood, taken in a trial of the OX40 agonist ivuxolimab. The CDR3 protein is CASSEVSGSYEQYF. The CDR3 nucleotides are TGTGCCAGCAGTGAAGTATCAGGGTCCTACGAGCAGTACTTC.